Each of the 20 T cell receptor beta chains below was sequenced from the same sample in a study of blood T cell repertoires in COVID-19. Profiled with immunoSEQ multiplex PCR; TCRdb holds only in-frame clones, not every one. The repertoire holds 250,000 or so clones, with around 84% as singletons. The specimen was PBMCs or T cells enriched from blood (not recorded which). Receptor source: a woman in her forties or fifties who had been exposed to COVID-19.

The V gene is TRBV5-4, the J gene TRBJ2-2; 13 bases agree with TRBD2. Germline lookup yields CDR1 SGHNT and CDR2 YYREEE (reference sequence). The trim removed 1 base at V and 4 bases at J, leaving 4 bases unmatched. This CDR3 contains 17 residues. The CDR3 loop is CASSLTSGGAGTGELFF. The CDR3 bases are TGTGCCAGCAGCTTGACTAGCGGGGGGGCGGGCACCGGGGAGCTGTTTTTT.

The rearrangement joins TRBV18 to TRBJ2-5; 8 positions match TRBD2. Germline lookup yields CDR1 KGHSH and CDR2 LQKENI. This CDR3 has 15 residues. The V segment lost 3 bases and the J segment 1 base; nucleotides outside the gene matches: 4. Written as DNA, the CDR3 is TGTGCCAGCTCACCCTACGGGGGGGCCCAAGAGACCCAGTACTTC. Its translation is CASSPYGGAQETQYF.

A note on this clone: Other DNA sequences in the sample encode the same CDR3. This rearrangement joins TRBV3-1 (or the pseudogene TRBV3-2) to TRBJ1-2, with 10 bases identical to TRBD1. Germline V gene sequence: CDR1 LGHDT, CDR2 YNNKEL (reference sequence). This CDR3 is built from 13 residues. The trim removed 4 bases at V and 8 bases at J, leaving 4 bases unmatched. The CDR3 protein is CASSPGQGRGYTF. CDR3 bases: TGTGCCAGCAGCCCGGGACAGGGGCGAGGCTACACCTTC.

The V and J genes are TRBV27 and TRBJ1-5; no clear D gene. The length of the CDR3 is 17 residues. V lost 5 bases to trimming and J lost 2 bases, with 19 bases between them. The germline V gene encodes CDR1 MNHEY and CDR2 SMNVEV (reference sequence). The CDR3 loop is CASSLKWAPSGNQPQHF. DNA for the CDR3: TGTGCCAGCAGTCTCAAATGGGCGCCTTCGGGCAATCAGCCCCAGCATTTT.

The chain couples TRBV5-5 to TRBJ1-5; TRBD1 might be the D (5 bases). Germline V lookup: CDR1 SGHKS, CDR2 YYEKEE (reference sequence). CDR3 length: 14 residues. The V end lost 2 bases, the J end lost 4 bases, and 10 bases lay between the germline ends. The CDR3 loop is CASSFRASNQPQHF. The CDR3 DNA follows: TGTGCCAGCAGCTTCAGGGCTTCTAATCAGCCCCAGCATTTT.

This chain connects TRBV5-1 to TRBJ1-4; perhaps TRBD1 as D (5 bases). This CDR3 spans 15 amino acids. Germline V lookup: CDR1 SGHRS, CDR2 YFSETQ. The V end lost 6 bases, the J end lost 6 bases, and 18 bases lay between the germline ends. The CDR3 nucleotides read TGCGCCAGCAACCGGGGGGTGGACCGCCATGAAAAACTGTTTTTT. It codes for CASNRGVDRHEKLFF.

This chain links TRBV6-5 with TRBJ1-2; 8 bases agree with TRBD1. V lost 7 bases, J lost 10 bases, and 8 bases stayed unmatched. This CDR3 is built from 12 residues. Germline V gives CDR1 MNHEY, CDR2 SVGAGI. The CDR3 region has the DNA TGTGCCAGCAAAATCAGGGGGCGGGACTACACCTTC. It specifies CASKIRGRDYTF.

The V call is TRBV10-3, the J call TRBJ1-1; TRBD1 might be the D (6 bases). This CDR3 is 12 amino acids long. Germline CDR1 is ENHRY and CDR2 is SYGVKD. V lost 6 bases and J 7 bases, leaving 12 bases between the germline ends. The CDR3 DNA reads TGTGCCATCAGCCGCGACAGGTTTGAAGCTTTCTTT. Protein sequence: CAISRDRFEAFF.

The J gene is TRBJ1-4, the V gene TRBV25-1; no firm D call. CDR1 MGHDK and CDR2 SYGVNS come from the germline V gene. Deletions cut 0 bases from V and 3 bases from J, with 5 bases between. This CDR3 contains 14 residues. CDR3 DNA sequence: TGTGCCAGCAGTGAATATGGCTCTAATGAAAAACTGTTTTTT. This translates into CASSEYGSNEKLFF.

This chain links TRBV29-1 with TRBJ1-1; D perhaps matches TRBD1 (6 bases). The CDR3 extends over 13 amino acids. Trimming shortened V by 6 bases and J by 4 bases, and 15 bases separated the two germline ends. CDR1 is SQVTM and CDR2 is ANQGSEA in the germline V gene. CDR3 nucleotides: TGCAGCGTCACTACAGGGCATGGCACTGAAGCTTTCTTT. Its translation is CSVTTGHGTEAFF. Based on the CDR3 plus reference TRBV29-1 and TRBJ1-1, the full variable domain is SAVISQKPSRDICQRGTSLTIQCQVDSQVTMMFWYRQQPGQSLTLIATANQGSEATYESGFVIDKFPISRPNLTFSTLTVSNMSPEDSSIYLCSVTTGHGTEAFFGQGTRLTVV.

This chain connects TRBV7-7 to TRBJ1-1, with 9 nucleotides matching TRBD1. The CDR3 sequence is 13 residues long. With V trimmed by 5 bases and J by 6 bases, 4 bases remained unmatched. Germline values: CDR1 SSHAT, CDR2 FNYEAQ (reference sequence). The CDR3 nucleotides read TGTGCCAGCAGCAGGGACAGGGCGGCTGAAGCTTTCTTT. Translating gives CASSRDRAAEAFF.

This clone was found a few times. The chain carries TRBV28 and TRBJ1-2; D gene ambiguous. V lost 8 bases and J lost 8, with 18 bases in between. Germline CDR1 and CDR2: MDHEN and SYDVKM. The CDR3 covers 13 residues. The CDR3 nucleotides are TGTGCCAGCCGTGTAGGCGGTGGTAAAGGCTACACCTTC. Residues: CASRVGGGKGYTF.

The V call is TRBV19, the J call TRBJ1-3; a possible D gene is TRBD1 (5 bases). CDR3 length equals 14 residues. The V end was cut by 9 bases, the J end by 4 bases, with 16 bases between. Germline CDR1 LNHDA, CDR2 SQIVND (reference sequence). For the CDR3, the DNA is TGTGCCAGCCTAGATACAGGTTTGGGAAACACCATATATTTT. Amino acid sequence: CASLDTGLGNTIYF.

CDR3 protein: CASSLGWGQGIPDTQYF. The CDR3 coding sequence is TGTGCCAGCAGCTTAGGTTGGGGACAGGGAATCCCAGATACGCAGTATTTT. This chain uses TRBV7-2 with TRBJ2-3; TRBD1 aligns across 9 bases. The CDR3 runs to 17 residues. The germline V gene encodes CDR1 SGHTA and CDR2 FQGNSA. With 1 base clipped from V and 4 bases from J, the junction kept 9 bases outside the gene matches.

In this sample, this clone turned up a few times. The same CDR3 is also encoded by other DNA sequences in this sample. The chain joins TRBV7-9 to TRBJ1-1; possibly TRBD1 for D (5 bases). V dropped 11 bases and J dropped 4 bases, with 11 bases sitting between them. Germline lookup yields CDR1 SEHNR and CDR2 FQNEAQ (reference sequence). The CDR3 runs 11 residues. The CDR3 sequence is CASGGSTEAFF. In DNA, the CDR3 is TGTGCCTCTGGGGGGAGCACTGAAGCTTTCTTT.

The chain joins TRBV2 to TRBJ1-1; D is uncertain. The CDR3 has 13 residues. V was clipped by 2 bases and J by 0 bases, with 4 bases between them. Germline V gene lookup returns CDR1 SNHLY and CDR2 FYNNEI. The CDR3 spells CASSERVNTEAFF. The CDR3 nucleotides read TGTGCCAGCAGTGAACGAGTGAACACTGAAGCTTTCTTT.

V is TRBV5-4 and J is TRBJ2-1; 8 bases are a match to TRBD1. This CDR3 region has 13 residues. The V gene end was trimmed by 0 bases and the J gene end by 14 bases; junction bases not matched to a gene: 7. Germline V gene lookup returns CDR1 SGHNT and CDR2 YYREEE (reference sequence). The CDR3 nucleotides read TGTGCCAGCAGCTTGGACCCGACAGGGGCAAAGTTCTTC. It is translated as CASSLDPTGAKFF.

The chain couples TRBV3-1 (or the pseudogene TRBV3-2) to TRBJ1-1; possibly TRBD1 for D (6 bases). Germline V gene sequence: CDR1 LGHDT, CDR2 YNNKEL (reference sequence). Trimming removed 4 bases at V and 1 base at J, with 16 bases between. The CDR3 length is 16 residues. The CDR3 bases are TGTGCCAGCAGCCGGACGGGACACCGGTCGAACACTGAAGCTTTCTTT. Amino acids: CASSRTGHRSNTEAFF.

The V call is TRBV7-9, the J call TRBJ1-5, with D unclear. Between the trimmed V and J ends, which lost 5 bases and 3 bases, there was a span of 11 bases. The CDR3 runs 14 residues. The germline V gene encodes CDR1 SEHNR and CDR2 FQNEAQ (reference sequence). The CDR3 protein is CASSNTGSNQPQHF. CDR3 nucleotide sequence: TGTGCCAGCAGCAACACGGGATCCAATCAGCCCCAGCATTTT.

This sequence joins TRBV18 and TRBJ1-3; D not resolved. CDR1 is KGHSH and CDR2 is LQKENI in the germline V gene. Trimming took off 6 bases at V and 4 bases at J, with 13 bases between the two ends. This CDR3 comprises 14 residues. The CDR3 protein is CASSRDSTGNTIYF. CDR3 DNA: TGTGCCAGCTCTCGTGACTCCACGGGAAACACCATATATTTT.